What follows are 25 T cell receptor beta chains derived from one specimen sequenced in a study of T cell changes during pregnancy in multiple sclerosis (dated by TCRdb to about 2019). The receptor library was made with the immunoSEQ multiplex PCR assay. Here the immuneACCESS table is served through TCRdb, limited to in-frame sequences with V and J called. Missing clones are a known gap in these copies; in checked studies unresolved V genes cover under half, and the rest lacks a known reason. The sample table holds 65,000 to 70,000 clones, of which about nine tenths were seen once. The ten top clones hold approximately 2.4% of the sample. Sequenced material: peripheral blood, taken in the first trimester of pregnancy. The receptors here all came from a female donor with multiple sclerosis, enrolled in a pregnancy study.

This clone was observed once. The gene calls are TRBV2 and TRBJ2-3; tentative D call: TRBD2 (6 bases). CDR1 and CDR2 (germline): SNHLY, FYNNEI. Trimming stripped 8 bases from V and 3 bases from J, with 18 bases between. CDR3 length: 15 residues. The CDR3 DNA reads TGTGCCAGCGGTCGAGAGGGCGGGGAAACAGATACGCAGTATTTT. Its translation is CASGREGGETDTQYF.

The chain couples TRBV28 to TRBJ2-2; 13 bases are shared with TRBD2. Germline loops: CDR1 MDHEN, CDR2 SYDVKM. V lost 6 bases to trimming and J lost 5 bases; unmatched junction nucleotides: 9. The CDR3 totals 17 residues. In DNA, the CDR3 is TGTGCCAGCAGCCCGACTAGCGGGAGGCCCCGGACCGGGGAGCTGTTTTTT. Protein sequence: CASSPTSGRPRTGELFF. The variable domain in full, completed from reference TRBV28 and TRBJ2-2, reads DVKVTQSSRYLVKRTGEKVFLECVQDMDHENMFWYRQDPGLGLRLIYFSYDVKMKEKGDIPEGYSVSREKKERFSLILESASTNQTSMYLCASSPTSGRPRTGELFFGEGSRLTVL.

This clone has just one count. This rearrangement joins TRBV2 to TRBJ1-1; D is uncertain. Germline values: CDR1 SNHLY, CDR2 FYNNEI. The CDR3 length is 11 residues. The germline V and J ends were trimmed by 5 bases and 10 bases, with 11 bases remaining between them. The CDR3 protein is CASSTQEVAFF. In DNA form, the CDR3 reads TGTGCCAGCAGTACTCAGGAGGTAGCTTTCTTT. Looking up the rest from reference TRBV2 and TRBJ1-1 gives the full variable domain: EPEVTQTPSHQVTQMGQEVILRCVPISNHLYFYWYRQILGQKVEFLVSFYNNEISEKSEIFDDQFSVERPDGSNFTLKIRSTKLEDSAMYFCASSTQEVAFFGQGTRLTVV.

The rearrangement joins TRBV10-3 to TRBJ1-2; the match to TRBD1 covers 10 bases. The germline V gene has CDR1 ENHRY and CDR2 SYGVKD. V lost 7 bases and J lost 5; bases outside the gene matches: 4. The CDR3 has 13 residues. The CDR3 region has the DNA TGTGCCATCATGGGACAGGGGTCATATGGCTACACCTTC. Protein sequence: CAIMGQGSYGYTF.

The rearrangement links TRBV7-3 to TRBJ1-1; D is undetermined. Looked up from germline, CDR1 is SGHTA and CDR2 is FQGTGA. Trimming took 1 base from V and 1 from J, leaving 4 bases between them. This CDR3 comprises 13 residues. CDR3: CASSLNGNTEAFF. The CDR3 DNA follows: TGTGCCAGCAGCTTAAACGGGAACACTGAAGCTTTCTTT.

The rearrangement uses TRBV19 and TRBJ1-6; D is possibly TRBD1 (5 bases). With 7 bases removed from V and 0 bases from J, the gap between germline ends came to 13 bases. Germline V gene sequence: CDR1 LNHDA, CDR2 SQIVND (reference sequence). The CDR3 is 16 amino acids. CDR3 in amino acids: CASNLGASSYNSPLHF. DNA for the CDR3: TGTGCCAGTAATTTAGGGGCCTCCTCCTATAATTCACCCCTCCACTTT.

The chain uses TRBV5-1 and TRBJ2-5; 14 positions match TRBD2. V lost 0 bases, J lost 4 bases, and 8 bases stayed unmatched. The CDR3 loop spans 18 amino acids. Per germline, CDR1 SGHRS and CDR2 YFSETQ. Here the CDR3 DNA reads TGCGCCAGCAGCTTGGGGGGACTAGCGGGGGCTCTGGGAGAGACCCAGTACTTC. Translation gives CASSLGGLAGALGETQYF.

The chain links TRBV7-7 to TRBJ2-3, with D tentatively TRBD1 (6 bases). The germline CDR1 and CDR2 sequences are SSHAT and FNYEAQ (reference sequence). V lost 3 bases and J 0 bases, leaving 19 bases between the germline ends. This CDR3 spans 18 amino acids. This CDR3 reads CASSFGLTGPTSTDTQYF. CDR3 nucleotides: TGTGCCAGCAGCTTCGGGTTGACAGGTCCCACTAGCACAGATACGCAGTATTTT.

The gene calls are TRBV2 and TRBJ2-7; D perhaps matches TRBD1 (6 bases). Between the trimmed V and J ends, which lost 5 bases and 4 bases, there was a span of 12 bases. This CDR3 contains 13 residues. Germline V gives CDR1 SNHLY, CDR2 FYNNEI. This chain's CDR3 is CASSWTVGYEQYF. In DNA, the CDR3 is TGTGCCAGCAGTTGGACAGTGGGTTACGAGCAGTACTTC.

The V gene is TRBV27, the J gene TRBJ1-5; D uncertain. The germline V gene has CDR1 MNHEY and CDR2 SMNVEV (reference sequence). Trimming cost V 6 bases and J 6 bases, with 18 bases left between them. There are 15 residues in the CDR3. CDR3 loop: CASSQTREHGQPQHF. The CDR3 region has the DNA TGTGCCAGCAGCCAAACGCGGGAGCACGGTCAGCCCCAGCATTTT.

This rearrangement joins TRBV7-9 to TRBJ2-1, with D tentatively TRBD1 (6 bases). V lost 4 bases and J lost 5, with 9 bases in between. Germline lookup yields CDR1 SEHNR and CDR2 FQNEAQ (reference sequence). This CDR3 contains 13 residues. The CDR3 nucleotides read TGTGCCAGCAGCTCATACAGGGACAATGAGCAGTTCTTC. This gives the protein CASSSYRDNEQFF.

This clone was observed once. CDR3 loop: CASSQYGQGQVLVENTIYF. In nucleotides, the CDR3 is TGCGCCAGCAGCCAATACGGACAGGGGCAAGTGTTGGTTGAAAACACCATATATTTT. This chain uses TRBV4-1 with TRBJ1-3; 9 nucleotides line up with TRBD1. Germline values: CDR1 MGHRA, CDR2 YSYEKL. The trim removed 2 bases at V and 6 bases at J, leaving 17 bases unmatched. The CDR3 runs 19 residues.

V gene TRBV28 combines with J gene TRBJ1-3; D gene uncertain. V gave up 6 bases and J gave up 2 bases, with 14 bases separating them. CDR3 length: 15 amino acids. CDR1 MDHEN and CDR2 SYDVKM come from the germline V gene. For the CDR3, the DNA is TGTGCCAGCAGGACGGGAGGGAGGCCTGGAAACACCATATATTTT. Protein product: CASRTGGRPGNTIYF.

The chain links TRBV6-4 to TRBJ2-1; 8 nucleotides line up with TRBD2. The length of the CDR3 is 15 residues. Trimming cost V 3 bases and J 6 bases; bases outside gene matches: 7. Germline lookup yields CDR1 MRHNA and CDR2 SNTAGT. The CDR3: CASSDRAGAPNEQFF. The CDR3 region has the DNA TGTGCCAGCAGTGATCGAGCGGGGGCCCCCAATGAGCAGTTCTTC.

The CDR3 sequence is CASSRRGISYEQYF. In DNA, the CDR3 is TGTGCCAGCAGCCGTAGGGGGATTTCCTACGAGCAGTACTTC. This chain joins TRBV27 and TRBJ2-7; D possibly corresponds to TRBD1 (6 bases). The germline V and J ends were trimmed by 6 bases and 1 base, with 13 bases remaining between them. Germline CDR1 is MNHEY and CDR2 is SMNVEV (reference sequence). This CDR3 is built from 14 residues.

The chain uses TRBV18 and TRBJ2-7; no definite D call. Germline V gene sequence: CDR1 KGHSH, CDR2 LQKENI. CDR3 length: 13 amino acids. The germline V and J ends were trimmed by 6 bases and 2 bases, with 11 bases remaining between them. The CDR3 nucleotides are TGTGCCAGCTCGCCCTTACAGACCTACGAGCAGTACTTC. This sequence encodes CASSPLQTYEQYF.

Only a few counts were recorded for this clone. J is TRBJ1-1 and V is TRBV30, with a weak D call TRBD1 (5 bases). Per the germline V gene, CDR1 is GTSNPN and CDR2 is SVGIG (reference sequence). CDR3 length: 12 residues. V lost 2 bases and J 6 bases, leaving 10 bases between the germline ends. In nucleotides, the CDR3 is TGTGCCTGGAGTAGGGGTTTGGCTGAAGCTTTCTTT. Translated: CAWSRGLAEAFF. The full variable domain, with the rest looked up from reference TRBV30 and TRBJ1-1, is SQTIHQWPATLVQPVGSPLSLECTVEGTSNPNLYWYRQAAGRGLQLLFYSVGIGQISSEVPQNLSASRPQDRQFILSSKKLLLSDSGFYLCAWSRGLAEAFFGQGTRLTVV.

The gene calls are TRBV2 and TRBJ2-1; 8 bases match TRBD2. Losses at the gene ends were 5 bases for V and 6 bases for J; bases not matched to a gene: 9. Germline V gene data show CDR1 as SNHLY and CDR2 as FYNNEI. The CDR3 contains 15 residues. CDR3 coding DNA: TGTGCCAGCAGTTCCCGATCGGGGGGGATCAATGAGCAGTTCTTC. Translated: CASSSRSGGINEQFF.

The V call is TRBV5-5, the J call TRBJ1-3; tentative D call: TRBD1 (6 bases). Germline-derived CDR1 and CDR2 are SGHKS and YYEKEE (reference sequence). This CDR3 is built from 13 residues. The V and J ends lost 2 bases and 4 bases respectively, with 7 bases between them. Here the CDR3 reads CASSFGTGNTIYF. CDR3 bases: TGTGCCAGCAGCTTTGGGACAGGAAACACCATATATTTT.

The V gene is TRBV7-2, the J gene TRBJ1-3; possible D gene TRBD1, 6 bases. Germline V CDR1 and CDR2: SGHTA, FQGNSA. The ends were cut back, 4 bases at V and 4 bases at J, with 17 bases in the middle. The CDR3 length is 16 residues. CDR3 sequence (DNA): TGTGCCAGCAGCTACCAGGGGAAGGCATCCGGAAACACCATATATTTT. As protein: CASSYQGKASGNTIYF. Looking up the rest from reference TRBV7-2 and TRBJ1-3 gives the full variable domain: GAGVSQSPSNKVTEKGKDVELRCDPISGHTALYWYRQSLGQGLEFLIYFQGNSAPDKSGLPSDRFSAERTGGSVSTLTIQRTQQEDSAVYLCASSYQGKASGNTIYFGEGSWLTVV.

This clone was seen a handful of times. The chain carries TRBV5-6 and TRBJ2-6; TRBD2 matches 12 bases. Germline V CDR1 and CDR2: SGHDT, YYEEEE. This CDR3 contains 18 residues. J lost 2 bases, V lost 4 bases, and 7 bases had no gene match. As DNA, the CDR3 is TGTGCCAGCAGCACCCCGACTAGCGGGAGTGCTGGGGCCAACGTCCTGACTTTC. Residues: CASSTPTSGSAGANVLTF.

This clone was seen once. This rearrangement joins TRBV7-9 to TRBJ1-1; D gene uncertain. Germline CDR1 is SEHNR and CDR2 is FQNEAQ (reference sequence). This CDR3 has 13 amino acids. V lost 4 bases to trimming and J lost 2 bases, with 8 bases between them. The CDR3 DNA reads TGTGCCAGCAGCTCTGGCCTTAACACTGAAGCTTTCTTT. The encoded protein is CASSSGLNTEAFF.

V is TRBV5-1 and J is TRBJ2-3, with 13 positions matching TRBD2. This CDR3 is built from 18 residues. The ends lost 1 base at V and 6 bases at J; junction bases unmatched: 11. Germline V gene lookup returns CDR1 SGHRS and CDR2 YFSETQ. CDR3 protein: CASSLTSGGARATDTQYF. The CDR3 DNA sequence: TGCGCCAGCAGCTTGACTAGCGGGGGGGCCCGAGCGACCGATACGCAGTATTTT.

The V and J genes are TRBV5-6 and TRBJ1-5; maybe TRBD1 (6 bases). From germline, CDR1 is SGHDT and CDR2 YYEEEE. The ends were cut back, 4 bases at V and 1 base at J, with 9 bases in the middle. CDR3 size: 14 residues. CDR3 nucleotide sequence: TGTGCCAGCAGCGCACAGGGCAGCAATCAGCCCCAGCATTTT. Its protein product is CASSAQGSNQPQHF.

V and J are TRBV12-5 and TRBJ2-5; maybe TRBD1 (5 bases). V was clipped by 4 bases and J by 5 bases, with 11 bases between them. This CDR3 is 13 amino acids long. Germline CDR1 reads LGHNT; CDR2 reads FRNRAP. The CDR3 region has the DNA TGTGCTAGTGGTTCAGGGCCATCGGAGACCCAGTACTTC. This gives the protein CASGSGPSETQYF.